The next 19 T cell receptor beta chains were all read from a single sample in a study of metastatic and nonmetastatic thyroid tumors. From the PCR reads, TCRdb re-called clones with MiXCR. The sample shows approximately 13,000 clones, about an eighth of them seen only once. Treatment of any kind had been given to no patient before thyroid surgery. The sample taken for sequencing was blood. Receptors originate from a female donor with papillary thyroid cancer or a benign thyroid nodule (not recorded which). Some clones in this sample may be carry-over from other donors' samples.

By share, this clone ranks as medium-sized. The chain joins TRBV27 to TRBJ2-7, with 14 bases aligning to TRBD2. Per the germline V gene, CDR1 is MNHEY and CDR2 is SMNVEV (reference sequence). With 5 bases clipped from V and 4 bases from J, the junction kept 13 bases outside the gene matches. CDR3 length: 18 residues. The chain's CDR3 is CASSTLPVTSGRAYEQYF. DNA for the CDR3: TGTGCCAGCAGTACACTGCCTGTGACTAGCGGGAGGGCTTACGAGCAGTACTTC.

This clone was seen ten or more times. The CDR3 reads CSAPGGGLEKLFF. The CDR3 nucleotides read TGCAGTGCTCCCGGGGGGGGACTTGAAAAACTGTTTTTT. The V and J genes are TRBV20-1 and TRBJ1-4; TRBD1 is a possible D gene (5 bases). Trimming pared 5 bases from V and 7 bases from J, leaving 14 bases between. CDR1 DFQATT and CDR2 SNEGSKA come from the germline V gene (reference sequence). The CDR3 is 13 residues long.

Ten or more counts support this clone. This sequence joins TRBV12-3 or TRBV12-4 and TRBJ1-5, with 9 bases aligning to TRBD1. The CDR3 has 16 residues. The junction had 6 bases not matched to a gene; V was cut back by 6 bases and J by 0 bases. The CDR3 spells CASSEGQGISNQPQHF. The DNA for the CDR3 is TGTGCCAGCAGCGAGGGACAGGGTATTAGCAATCAGCCCCAGCATTTT.

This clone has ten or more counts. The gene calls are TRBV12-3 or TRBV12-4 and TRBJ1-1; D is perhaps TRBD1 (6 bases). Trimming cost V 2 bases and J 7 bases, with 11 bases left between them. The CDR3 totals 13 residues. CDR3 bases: TGTGCCAGCAGTTTATGGGCAGGGGTTGAAGCTTTCTTT. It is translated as CASSLWAGVEAFF.

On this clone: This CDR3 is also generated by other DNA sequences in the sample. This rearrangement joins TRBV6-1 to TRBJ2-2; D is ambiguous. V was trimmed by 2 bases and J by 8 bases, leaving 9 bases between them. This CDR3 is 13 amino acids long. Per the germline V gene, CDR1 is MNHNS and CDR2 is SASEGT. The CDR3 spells CASSEPPAGELFF. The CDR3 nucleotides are TGTGCCAGCAGTGAACCCCCTGCGGGGGAGCTGTTTTTT.

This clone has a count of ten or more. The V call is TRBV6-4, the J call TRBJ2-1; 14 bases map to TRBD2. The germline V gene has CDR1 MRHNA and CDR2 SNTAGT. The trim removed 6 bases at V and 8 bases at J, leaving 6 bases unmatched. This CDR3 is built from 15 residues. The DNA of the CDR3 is TGTGCCAGCAGGACTAGCGGGGGGGCCGGGGATGAGCAGTTCTTC. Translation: CASRTSGGAGDEQFF.

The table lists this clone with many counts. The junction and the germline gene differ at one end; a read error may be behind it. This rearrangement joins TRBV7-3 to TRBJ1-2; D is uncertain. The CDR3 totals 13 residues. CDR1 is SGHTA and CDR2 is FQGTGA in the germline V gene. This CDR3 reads CASSFSGPQDLAF. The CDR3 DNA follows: TGTGCCAGCAGCTTTTCCGGGCCCCAGGATCTGGCCTTC.

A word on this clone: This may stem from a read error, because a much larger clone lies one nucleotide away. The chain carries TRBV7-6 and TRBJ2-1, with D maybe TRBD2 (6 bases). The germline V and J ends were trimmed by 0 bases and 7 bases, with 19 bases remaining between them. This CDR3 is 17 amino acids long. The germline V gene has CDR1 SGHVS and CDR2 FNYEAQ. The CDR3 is CASSLAIIRGTGNEQFF. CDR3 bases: TGTGCCAGCAGCTTAGCGATTATACGCGGGACGGGAAATGAGCAGTTCTTC.

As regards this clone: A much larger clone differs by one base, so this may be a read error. In DNA form, the CDR3 reads TGTGCCAGCAGTTTACATCGACTGGAGGTGAGCTCCTACAATGAGCAGTCCTTC. It specifies CASSLHRLEVSSYNEQSF. The gene calls are TRBV27 and TRBJ2-1; D is perhaps TRBD2 (5 bases). Germline-derived CDR1 and CDR2 are MNHEY and SMNVEV (reference sequence). The CDR3 runs to 18 residues.

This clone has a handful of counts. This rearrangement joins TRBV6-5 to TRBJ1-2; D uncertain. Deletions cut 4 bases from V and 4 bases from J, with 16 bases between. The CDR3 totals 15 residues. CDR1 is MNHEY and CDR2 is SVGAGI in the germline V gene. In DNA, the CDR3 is TGTGCCAGCAGTTCCGACCAGACTGATTCCTATGGCTACACCTTC. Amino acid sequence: CASSSDQTDSYGYTF.

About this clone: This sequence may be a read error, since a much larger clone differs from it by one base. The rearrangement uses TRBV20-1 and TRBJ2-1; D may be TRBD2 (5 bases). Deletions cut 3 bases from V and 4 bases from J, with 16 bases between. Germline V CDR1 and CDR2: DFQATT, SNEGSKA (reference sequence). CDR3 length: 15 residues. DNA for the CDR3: TGCAGTGCTAGGTTCGGGAAGGGAGATTACAATGAGCAGTTCTTC. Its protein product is CSARFGKGDYNEQFF.

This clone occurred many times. CDR3 protein: CASSGADTQYF. In nucleotides, the CDR3 is TGCGCCAGCAGCGGGGCAGATACGCAGTATTTT. This chain links TRBV10-1 with TRBJ2-3, with D maybe TRBD2 (5 bases). Germline V CDR1 and CDR2: WNHNN, SYGVQD (reference sequence). CDR3 length equals 11 residues. V dropped 6 bases and J dropped 4 bases, with 5 bases sitting between them.

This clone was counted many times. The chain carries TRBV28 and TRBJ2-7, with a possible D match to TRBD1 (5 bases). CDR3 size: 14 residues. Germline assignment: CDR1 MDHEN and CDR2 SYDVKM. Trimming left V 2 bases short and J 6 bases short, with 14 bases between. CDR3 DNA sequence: TGTGCCAGCAGTTTAGACCAGGGCCCAATCGAGCAGTACTTC. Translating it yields CASSLDQGPIEQYF.

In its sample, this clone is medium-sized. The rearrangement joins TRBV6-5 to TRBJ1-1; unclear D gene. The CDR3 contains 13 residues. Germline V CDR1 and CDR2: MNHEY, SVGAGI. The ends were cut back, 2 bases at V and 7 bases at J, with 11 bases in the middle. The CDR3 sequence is CASSYRVGREAFF. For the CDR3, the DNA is TGTGCCAGCAGTTACCGAGTAGGACGTGAAGCTTTCTTT.

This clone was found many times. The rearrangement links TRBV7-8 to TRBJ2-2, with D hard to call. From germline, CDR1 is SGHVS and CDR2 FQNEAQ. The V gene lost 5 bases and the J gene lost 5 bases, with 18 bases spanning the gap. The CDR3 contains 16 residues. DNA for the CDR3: TGTGCCAGCAGCCCTCCCGGTACCCGAAGGACCGGGGAGCTGTTTTTT. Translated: CASSPPGTRRTGELFF.

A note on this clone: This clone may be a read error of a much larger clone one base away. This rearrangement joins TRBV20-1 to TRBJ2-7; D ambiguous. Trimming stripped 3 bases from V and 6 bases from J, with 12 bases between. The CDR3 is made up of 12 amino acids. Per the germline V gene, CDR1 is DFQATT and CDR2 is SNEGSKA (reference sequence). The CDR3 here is CSASLAGAEQYF. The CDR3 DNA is TGCAGTGCTAGCCTCGCAGGAGCCGAGCAGTACTTC.

The CDR3 DNA reads as TGTGCCAGCAGTCGAGGGCCTTCTTTTACTGAAGCTTTCTTT. It is translated as CASSRGPSFTEAFF. This chain uses TRBV6-2 or TRBV6-3 with TRBJ1-1; D uncertain. The CDR3 spans 14 residues. Germline CDR1 reads MNHEY; CDR2 reads SVGEGT. Trimming took 5 bases from V and 5 from J, leaving 15 bases between them.

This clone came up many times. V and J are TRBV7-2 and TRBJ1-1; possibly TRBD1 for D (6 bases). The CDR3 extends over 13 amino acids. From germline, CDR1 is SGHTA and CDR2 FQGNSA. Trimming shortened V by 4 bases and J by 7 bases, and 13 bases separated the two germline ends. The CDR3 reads CASSSLQGGEAFF. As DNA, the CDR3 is TGTGCCAGCAGCTCGTTACAGGGTGGTGAAGCTTTCTTT.

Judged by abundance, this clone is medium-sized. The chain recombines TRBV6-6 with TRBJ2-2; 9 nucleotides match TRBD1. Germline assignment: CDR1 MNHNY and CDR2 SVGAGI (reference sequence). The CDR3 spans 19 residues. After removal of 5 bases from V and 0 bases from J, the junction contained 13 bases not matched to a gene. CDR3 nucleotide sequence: TGTGCCAGCAGTAAACACGCGGGGACAGGGACTGCGAACACCGGGGAGCTGTTTTTT. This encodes CASSKHAGTGTANTGELFF.